This T cell receptor (beta chain) appears in the sequencing data of a study of cytomegalovirus exposure and HLA in healthy donors. The PCR ran on 60 Vbeta and 13 Jbeta primers. TCRdb's table, derived via immunoSEQ multiplex PCR, lists solely in-frame clones and lacks some. The sample has about 110,000 clones, 76% seen once. This clone was seen only a few times. The antigen is unknown. Germline V CDR1 and CDR2: MNHEY, SMNVEV (reference sequence). The CDR3 sequence is 17 residues long. V dropped 6 bases and J dropped 0 bases, with 19 bases sitting between them. The study, taken as a whole, reports: TCR sequences were mostly rare, though some public TCRs occurred in many donors. The likely origin of a cluster of highly shared sequence variants was a sequencing artifact. Common viral pathogens seemed, in a later analysis, to connect with several of the most significant clusters. Presence/absence analyses assumed roughly uniform sequencing depth across donors.

Sequenced: PBMCs. V is TRBV27 and J is TRBJ2-3; perhaps TRBD1 as D (6 bases). The sequence came from a woman between 50 and 59 years old in good health and CMV-seropositive. The CDR3 nucleotides are TGTGCCAGCAGACGCCTCGGGACAAAGGGGAGCACAGATACGCAGTATTTT. Translation: CASRRLGTKGSTDTQYF.